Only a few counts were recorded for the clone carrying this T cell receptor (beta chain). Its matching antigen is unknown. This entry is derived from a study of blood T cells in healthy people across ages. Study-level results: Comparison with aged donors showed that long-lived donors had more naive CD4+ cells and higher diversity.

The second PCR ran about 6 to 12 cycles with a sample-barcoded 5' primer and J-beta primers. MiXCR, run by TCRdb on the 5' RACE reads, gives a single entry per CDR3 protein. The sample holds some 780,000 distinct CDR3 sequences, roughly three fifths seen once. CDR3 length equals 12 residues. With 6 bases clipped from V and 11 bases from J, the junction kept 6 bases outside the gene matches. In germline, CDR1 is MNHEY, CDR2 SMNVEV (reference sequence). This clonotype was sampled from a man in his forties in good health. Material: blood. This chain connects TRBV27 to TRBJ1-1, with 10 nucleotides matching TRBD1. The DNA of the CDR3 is TGTGCCAGCAGCCCCGGGACAGGGGTCGCTTTCTTT. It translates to CASSPGTGVAFF.